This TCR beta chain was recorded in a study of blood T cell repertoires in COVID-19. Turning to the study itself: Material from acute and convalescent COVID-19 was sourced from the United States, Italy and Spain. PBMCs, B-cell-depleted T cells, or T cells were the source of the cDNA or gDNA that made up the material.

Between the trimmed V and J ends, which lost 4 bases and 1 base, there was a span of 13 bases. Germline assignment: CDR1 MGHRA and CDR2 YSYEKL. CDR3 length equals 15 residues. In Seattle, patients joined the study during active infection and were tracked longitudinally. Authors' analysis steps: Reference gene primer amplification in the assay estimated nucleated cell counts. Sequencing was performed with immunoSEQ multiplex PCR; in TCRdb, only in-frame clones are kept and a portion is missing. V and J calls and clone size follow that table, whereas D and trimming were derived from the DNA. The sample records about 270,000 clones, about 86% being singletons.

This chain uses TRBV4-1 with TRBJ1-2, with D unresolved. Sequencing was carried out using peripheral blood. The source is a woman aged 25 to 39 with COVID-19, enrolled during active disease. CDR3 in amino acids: CASSPASGDNYGYTF. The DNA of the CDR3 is TGCGCCAGCAGCCCCGCCAGCGGGGATAACTATGGCTACACCTTC.